These T cell receptor beta chains were read from a single sample in a study of identical twins. TCRdb recomputed calls from the 5' RACE reads with MiXCR, one row per CDR3 protein. The profile shows about 100,000 distinct CDR3 sequences, 5.5% to 7% of them singletons. The sequenced material came from memory T cells sorted from blood. The receptors here all came from a woman between 50 and 59 years old in good health. Each CDR3 is given without its conserved first and last residue.

15	TRBV11-2	TRBJ2-5	ASSSRTGRRTVETQY
12	TRBV10-3	TRBJ1-1	AISERGGNTEAF
9	TRBV20-1	TRBJ2-7	SATDNYEQY
13	TRBV3-1	TRBJ2-3	ASSRSFRGTDTQY
11	TRBV20-1	TRBJ2-5	STFGQGLGTQY
13	TRBV28	TRBJ2-3	ASSAPTELTDTQY
11	TRBV6-2/TRBV6-3	TRBJ2-7	ASSFTGGTSGD
13	TRBV10-3	TRBJ2-5	AISGGSGGLETQY
12	TRBV19	TRBJ2-1	ASTEQSGIGEQF
13	TRBV6-1	TRBJ2-2	ASSVASGTPGELF
10	TRBV24-1	TRBJ2-5	ATSDFRETQY
12	TRBV12-3/TRBV12-4	TRBJ1-1	ASRVTPLSREAF
13	TRBV5-1	TRBJ2-2	ASSLTSANTGELF
11	TRBV10-3	TRBJ1-1	AISEVARTEAF
14	TRBV7-3	TRBJ2-2	ASSLMGSGNTGELF
12	TRBV20-1	TRBJ2-1	SARAPTGIHEQF
11	TRBV5-8	TRBJ2-1	ASSGTLYNEQF
11	TRBV20-1	TRBJ2-7	SASGTLKGEQY
10	TRBV28	TRBJ2-1	AIDSEGNEQF
17	TRBV3-1	TRBJ2-3	ASSQDEPFLAGALDTQY
13	TRBV25-1	TRBJ2-7	ASSEGSFPRGEQY
12	TRBV20-1	TRBJ2-1	SARPLQGYNEQF
13	TRBV5-1	TRBJ2-1	ASSPIGRGGNEQF
15	TRBV3-1	TRBJ2-1	ASSQGTLAGSYNEQF
11	TRBV2	TRBJ1-5	ATQGDSNQPQH
12	TRBV20-1	TRBJ2-1	SAPGLAGAPEQF
17	TRBV20-1	TRBJ2-3	SARAAGGVGLAGTDTQY
10	TRBV20-1	TRBJ2-3	SAPSRADTQY
13	TRBV3-1	TRBJ1-3	ASSQDFGTGNTIY
10	TRBV7-8	TRBJ1-6	ASSHGNSPLH
12	TRBV7-8	TRBJ2-2	ASSLARITGELF
15	TRBV20-1	TRBJ1-5	SAGGGLWGRDNQPQH
12	TRBV5-1	TRBJ2-5	ASSPLTGRETQY
12	TRBV3-1	TRBJ1-3	ASSHSASGNTIY
13	TRBV5-1	TRBJ2-3	ASSSASGATDTQY
13	TRBV4-2	TRBJ2-7	ASSPRLAGDYEQY
13	TRBV20-1	TRBJ1-3	SAAKETSSGNTIY
9	TRBV30	TRBJ1-2	AWTENYGYT
13	TRBV12-3/TRBV12-4	TRBJ1-1	ASSSGQGFDTEAF
13	TRBV7-7	TRBJ2-1	ASSPSGTSIHEQF
16	TRBV11-2	TRBJ2-1	ASKDRGSTSGRGNEQF
15	TRBV9	TRBJ2-1	ASSVGRAGGPGNEQF
11	TRBV6-1	TRBJ1-2	ASSEGPGDGYT
10	TRBV20-1	TRBJ1-1	RGEGLNTEAF
13	TRBV13	TRBJ1-4	ASSSRQGWAEKLF